This TCR beta chain appears in the sequencing data of a study of cytomegalovirus exposure and HLA in healthy donors. Findings and limits, study-wide: The authors enumerated over 150 TCR beta chains as linked to cytomegalovirus. There were a few CMV-associated chains whose specificity for CMV antigens was confirmed in vitro.

Some clones are missing from TCRdb's copy, which holds only in-frame ones; the method was immunoSEQ multiplex PCR. The sample yields about 74,000 clones, roughly 94% seen once. Concerning this clone: Its target is unknown.

The receptor's source is a woman aged 18 to 35 in good health and CMV-seropositive. Source material: PBMCs.

The CDR3 DNA reads as TGTGCCAGCAGCCCTGGGACACGACGAACGAACACTGAAGCTTTCTTT. It encodes CASSPGTRRTNTEAFF. The rearrangement links TRBV5-8 to TRBJ1-1, with D tentatively TRBD1 (6 bases). The germline gives CDR1 SGHTS, CDR2 YDEGEE. V was shortened by 4 bases and J by 1 base, with 17 bases between the two germline ends. The CDR3 is 16 residues long.